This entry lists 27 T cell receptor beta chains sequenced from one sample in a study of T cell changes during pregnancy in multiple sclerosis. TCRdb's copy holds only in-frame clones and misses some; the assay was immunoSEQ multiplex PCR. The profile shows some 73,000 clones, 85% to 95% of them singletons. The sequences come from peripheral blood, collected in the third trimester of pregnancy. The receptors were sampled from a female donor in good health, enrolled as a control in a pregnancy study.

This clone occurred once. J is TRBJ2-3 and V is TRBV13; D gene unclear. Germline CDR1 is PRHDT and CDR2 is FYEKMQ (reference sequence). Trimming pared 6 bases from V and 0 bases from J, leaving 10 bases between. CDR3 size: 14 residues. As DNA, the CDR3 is TGTGCCAGCAGTTCCGGTTGGAGCACAGATACGCAGTATTTT. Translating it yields CASSSGWSTDTQYF.

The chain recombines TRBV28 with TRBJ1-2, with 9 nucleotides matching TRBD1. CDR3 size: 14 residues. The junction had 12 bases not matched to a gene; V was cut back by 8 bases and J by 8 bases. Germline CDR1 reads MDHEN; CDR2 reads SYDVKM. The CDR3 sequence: CASWRGTGGYGYTF. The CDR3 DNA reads TGTGCCAGCTGGAGGGGTACAGGGGGCTACGGCTACACCTTC.

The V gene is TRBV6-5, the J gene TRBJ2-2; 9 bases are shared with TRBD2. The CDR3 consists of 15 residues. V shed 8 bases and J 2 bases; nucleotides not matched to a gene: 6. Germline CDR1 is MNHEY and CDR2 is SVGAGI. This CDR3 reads CASGVAGVNTGELFF. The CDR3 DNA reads TGTGCCAGCGGGGTAGCGGGAGTTAACACCGGGGAGCTGTTTTTT.

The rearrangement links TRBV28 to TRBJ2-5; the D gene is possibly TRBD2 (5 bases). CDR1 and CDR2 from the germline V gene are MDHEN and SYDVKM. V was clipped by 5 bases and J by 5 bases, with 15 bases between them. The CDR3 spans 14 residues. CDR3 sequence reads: CASSPAGERETQYF. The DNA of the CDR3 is TGTGCCAGCAGTCCAGCTGGGGAGCGGGAGACCCAGTACTTC.

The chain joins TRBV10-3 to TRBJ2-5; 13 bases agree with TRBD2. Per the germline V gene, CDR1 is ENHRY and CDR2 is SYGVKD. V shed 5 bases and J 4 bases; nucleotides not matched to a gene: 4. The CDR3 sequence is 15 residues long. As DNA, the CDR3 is TGTGCCATCAGTACTAGCGGGGGGGTGAGAGAGACCCAGTACTTC. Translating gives CAISTSGGVRETQYF.

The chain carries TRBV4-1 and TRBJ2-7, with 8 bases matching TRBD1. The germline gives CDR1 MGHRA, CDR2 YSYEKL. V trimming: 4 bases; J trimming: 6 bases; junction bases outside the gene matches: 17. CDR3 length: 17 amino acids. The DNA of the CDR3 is TGCGCCAGCAGCCGGAAAGCTACAGGGGGAGCCAGTGGCGAGCAGTACTTC. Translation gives CASSRKATGGASGEQYF.

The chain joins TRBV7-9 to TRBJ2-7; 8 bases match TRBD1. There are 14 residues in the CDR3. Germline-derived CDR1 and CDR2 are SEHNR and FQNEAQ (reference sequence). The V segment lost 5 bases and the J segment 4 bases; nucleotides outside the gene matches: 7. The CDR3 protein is CASSTSGGGYEQYF. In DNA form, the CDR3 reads TGTGCCAGCAGCACCTCAGGGGGCGGGTACGAGCAGTACTTC.

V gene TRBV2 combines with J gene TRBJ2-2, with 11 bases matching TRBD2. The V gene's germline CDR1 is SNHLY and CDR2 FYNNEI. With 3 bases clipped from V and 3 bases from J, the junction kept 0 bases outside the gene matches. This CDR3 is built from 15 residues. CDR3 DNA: TGTGCCAGCAGTGAGACTAGCGGGGACACCGGGGAGCTGTTTTTT. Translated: CASSETSGDTGELFF.

CDR3 loop: CASSDMAGSYNEQFF. The CDR3 bases are TGTGCCAGCAGTGACATGGCGGGATCCTACAATGAGCAGTTCTTC. The chain links TRBV2 to TRBJ2-1, with TRBD2 as a possible D gene (6 bases). Trimming pared 3 bases from V and 1 base from J, leaving 10 bases between. This CDR3 spans 15 amino acids. The germline CDR1 and CDR2 sequences are SNHLY and FYNNEI.

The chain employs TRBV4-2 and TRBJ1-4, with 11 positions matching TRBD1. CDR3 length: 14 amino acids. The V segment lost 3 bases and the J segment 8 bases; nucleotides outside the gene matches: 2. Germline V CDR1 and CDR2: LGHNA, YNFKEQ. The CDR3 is CASSQGQGGEKLFF. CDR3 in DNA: TGTGCCAGCAGCCAGGGACAGGGGGGGGAAAAACTGTTTTTT.

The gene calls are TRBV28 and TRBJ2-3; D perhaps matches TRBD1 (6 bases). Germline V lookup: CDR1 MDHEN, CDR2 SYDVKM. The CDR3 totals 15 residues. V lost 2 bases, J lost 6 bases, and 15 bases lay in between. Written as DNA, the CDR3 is TGTGCCAGCAGTTTAGGAGACAGGTCGGGGGATACGCAGTATTTT. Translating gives CASSLGDRSGDTQYF.

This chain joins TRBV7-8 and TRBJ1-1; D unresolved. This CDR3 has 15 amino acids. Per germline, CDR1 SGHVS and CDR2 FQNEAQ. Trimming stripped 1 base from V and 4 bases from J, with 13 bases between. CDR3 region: CASSLEASGSTEAFF. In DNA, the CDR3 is TGTGCCAGCAGCTTAGAGGCGAGCGGGAGCACTGAAGCTTTCTTT.

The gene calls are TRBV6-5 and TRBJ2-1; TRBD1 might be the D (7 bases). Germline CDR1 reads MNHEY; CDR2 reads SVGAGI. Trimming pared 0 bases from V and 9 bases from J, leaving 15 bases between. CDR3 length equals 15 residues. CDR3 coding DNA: TGTGCCAGCAGTTACTCCGGCAGGGGGGTGGGTGAGCAGTTCTTC. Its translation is CASSYSGRGVGEQFF.

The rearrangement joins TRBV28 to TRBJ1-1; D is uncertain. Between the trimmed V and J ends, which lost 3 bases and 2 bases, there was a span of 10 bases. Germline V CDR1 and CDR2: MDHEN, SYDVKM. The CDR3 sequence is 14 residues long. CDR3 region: CASSFPQLNTEAFF. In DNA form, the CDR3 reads TGTGCCAGCAGTTTCCCACAACTAAACACTGAAGCTTTCTTT.

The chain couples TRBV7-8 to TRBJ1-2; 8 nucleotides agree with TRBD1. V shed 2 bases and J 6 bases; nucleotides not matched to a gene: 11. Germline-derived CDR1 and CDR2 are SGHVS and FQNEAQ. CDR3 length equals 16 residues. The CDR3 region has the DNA TGTGCCAGCAGCTTAAGGTTAATTCGGACAGGGAATGGCTACACCTTC. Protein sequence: CASSLRLIRTGNGYTF.

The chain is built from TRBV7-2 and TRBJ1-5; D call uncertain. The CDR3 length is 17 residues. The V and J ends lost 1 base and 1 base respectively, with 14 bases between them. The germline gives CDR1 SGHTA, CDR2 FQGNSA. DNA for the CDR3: TGTGCCAGCAGCTTAGTGGGAGGGTGGGGAAGCAATCAGCCCCAGCATTTT. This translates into CASSLVGGWGSNQPQHF.

This chain's CDR3 is CASSQEPLAGVGETQYF. CDR3 DNA sequence: TGCGCCAGCAGCCAAGAGCCTCTAGCGGGAGTGGGTGAGACCCAGTACTTC. The V call is TRBV4-3, the J call TRBJ2-5; 10 bases align to TRBD2. There are 17 residues in the CDR3. Germline values: CDR1 LGHNA, CDR2 YSLEER. The V and J ends lost 0 bases and 5 bases, in that order; junction bases with no gene match: 9.

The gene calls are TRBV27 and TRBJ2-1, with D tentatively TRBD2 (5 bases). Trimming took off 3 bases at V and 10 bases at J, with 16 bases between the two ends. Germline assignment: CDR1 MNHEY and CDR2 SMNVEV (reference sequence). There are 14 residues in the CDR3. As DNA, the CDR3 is TGTGCCAGCAGTTTGAGTTACACCTCGGGGGAGCAGTTCTTC. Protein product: CASSLSYTSGEQFF.

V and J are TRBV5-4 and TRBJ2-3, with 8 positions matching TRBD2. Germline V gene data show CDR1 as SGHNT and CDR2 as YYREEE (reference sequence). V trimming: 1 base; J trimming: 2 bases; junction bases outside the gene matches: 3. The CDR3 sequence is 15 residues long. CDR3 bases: TGTGCCAGCAGCTTGACTAGCGGCTTCACAGATACGCAGTATTTT. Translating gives CASSLTSGFTDTQYF.

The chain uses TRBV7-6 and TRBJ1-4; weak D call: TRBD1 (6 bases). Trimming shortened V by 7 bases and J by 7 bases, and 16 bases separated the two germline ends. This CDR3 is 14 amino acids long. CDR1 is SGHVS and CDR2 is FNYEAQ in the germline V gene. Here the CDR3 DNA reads TGTGCCAGCAAACGAAACAGGGTTGGTGAAAAACTGTTTTTT. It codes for CASKRNRVGEKLFF.

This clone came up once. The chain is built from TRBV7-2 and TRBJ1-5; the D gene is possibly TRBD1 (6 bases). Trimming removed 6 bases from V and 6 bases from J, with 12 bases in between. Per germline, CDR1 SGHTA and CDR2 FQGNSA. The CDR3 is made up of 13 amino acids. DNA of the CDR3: TGTGCCAGCAGACCCTCAGGGGCTCAGCCCCAGCATTTT. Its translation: CASRPSGAQPQHF. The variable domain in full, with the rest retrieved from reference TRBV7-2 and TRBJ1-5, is GAGVSQSPSNKVTEKGKDVELRCDPISGHTALYWYRQSLGQGLEFLIYFQGNSAPDKSGLPSDRFSAERTGGSVSTLTIQRTQQEDSAVYLCASRPSGAQPQHFGDGTRLSIL.

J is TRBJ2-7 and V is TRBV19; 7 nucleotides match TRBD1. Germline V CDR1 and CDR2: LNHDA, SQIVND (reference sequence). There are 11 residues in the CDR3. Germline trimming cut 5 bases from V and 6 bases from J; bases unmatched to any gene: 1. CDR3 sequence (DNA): TGTGCCAGTAGTCACAGGGGCGAGCAGTACTTC. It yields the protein CASSHRGEQYF. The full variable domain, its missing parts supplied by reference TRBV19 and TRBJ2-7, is DGGITQSPKYLFRKEGQNVTLSCEQNLNHDAMYWYRQDPGQGLRLIYYSQIVNDFQKGDIAEGYSVSREKKESFPLTVTSAQKNPTAFYLCASSHRGEQYFGPGTRLTVT.

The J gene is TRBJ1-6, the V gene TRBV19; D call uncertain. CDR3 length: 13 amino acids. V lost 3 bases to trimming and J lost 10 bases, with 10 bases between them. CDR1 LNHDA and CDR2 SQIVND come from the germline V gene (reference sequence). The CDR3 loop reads CASSMRGGSPLHF. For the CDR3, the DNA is TGTGCCAGTAGTATGCGGGGAGGGTCACCCCTCCACTTT. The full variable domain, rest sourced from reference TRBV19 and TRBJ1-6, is DGGITQSPKYLFRKEGQNVTLSCEQNLNHDAMYWYRQDPGQGLRLIYYSQIVNDFQKGDIAEGYSVSREKKESFPLTVTSAQKNPTAFYLCASSMRGGSPLHFGNGTRLTVT.

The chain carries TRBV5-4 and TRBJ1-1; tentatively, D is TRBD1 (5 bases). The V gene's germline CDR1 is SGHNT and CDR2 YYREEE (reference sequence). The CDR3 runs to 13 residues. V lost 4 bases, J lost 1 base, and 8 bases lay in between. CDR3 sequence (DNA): TGTGCCAGCAGCGACAGACAGAACACTGAAGCTTTCTTT. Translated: CASSDRQNTEAFF.

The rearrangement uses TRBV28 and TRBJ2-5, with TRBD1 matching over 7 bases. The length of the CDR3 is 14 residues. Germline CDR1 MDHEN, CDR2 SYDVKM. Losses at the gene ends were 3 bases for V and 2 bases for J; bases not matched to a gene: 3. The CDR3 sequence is CASSFTRGQETQYF. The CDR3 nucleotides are TGTGCCAGCAGTTTTACCAGGGGGCAAGAGACCCAGTACTTC.

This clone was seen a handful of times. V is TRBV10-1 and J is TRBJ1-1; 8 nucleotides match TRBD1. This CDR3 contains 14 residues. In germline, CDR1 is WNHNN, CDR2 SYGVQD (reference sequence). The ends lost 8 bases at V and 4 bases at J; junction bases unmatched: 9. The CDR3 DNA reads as TGCGCCAGCCCCCCAGGGGGCTCGAGCACTGAAGCTTTCTTT. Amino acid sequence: CASPPGGSSTEAFF.

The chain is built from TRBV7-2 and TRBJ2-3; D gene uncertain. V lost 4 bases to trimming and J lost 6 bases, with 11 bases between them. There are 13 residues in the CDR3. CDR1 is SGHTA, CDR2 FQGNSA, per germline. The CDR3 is CASSSRLGDTQYF. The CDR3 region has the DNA TGTGCCAGCAGCTCCAGACTCGGGGATACGCAGTATTTT.